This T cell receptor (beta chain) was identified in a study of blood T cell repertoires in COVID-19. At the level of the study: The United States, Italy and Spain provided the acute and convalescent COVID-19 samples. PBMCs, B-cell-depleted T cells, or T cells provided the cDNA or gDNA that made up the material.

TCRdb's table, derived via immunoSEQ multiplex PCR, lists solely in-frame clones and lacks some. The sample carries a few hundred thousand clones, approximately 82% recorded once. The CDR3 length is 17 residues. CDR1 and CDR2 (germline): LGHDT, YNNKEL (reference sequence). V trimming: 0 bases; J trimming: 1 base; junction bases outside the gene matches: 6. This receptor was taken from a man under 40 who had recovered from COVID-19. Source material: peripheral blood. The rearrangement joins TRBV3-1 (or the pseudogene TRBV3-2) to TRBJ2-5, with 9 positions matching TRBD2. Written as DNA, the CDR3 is TGTGCCAGCAGCCAAGAACGGGCTAGCGGGGCCCAAGAGACCCAGTACTTC. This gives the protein CASSQERASGAQETQYF.